Each of the 26 T cell receptor beta chains below was sequenced from the same sample in a study of shared clonotypes between healthy human individuals. The repertoire was sequenced with immunoSEQ multiplex PCR; TCRdb's copy has only in-frame clones and lacks some. The sample gives millions of clones, about 95% of which show up once; about 1.1% is in the top ten. Terminally differentiated effector memory CD45RA+ cells were excluded from the naive CD8 cells, which were CD45RO-negative and positively selected for CCR7. The sequencing input was naive CD8+ T cells sorted from blood. The receptors were sampled from a man aged 18-30 years in good health.

About this clone itself: Other DNA sequences from this sample encode an identical CDR3 as well. The rearrangement joins TRBV5-4 to TRBJ2-7; perhaps TRBD2 as D (5 bases). With 3 bases removed from V and 0 bases from J, the gap between germline ends came to 10 bases. Looked up from germline, CDR1 is SGHNT and CDR2 is YYREEE (reference sequence). The CDR3 is 14 residues long. The DNA of the CDR3 is TGTGCCAGCAGCTCGGGGTGGGGCTCCTACGAGCAGTACTTC. Its translation is CASSSGWGSYEQYF.

Note on this clone: Other DNA sequences in the same sample also yield this CDR3. This chain uses TRBV6-5 with TRBJ1-2; weak D call: TRBD1 (6 bases). Trimming pared 2 bases from V and 3 bases from J, leaving 10 bases between. This CDR3 has 14 amino acids. CDR1 and CDR2 from the germline V gene are MNHEY and SVGAGI. The CDR3 sequence: CASSYLGGDYGYTF. CDR3 coding DNA: TGTGCCAGCAGTTACCTAGGGGGGGACTATGGCTACACCTTC.

V gene TRBV14 combines with J gene TRBJ2-7; weak D call: TRBD1 (5 bases). This CDR3 has 15 amino acids. V was cut by 4 bases and J by 3 bases, with 16 bases left in between. The germline gives CDR1 SGHDN, CDR2 FVKESK. DNA of the CDR3: TGTGCCAGCAGCCTCCGACAGACGAGTATCTACGAGCAGTACTTC. Translation gives CASSLRQTSIYEQYF.

CDR3: CASTPGEGGNEKLFF. For the CDR3, the DNA is TGTGCCAGCACCCCGGGGGAGGGGGGTAATGAAAAACTGTTTTTT. This chain connects TRBV9 to TRBJ1-4; a weak D match, TRBD1 (6 bases). The V and J ends lost 6 bases and 4 bases respectively, with 16 bases between them. The length of the CDR3 is 15 residues. The germline gives CDR1 SGDLS, CDR2 YYNGEE.

V is TRBV5-1 and J is TRBJ2-7, with D possibly being TRBD1 or TRBD2 (5 bases each). This CDR3 has 16 residues. The germline V and J ends were trimmed by 4 bases and 5 bases, with 22 bases remaining between them. Germline values: CDR1 SGHRS, CDR2 YFSETQ. CDR3 sequence reads: CASSADGARGLDEQYF. As DNA, the CDR3 is TGCGCCAGCAGCGCGGACGGGGCTAGGGGTTTGGACGAGCAGTACTTC.

The chain couples TRBV2 to TRBJ2-3; D may correspond to TRBD1 or TRBD2 (5 bases each). The CDR3 contains 16 residues. Trimming left V 3 bases short and J 6 bases short, with 19 bases between. The V gene's germline CDR1 is SNHLY and CDR2 FYNNEI. CDR3 loop: CASSDPRGTGADTQYF. The CDR3 DNA reads as TGTGCCAGCAGTGATCCCCGGGGCACCGGGGCCGATACGCAGTATTTT.

The J gene is TRBJ2-1, the V gene TRBV11-2; TRBD1 or TRBD2 may be the D gene (5 bases each). Germline-derived CDR1 and CDR2 are SGHAT and FQNNGV. The CDR3 has 17 amino acids. Trimming shortened V by 1 base and J by 0 bases, and 13 bases separated the two germline ends. The CDR3 nucleotides are TGTGCCAGCAGCTTAGTGGTAGGGACGAGCTCCTACAATGAGCAGTTCTTC. Its protein product is CASSLVVGTSSYNEQFF.

Concerning this clone itself: This CDR3 is also generated by other DNA sequences in the sample. The genes are TRBV6-1 and TRBJ2-7; 10 positions agree with TRBD2. V trimming: 9 bases; J trimming: 1 base; junction bases outside the gene matches: 3. The germline V gene encodes CDR1 MNHNS and CDR2 SASEGT. The CDR3 has 13 amino acids. This CDR3 is CASGLAASYEQYF. CDR3 bases: TGTGCCAGTGGACTAGCGGCTTCCTACGAGCAGTACTTC.

To note about this clone: In the same sample, other DNA sequences code for this CDR3. The chain recombines TRBV7-6 with TRBJ2-7; tentative D call: TRBD2 (7 bases). V lost 3 bases, J lost 6 bases, and 12 bases lay in between. Germline V gives CDR1 SGHVS, CDR2 FNYEAQ. The CDR3 runs 13 residues. CDR3 coding DNA: TGTGCCAGCAGCTTGGGGGGGCTGGGCGAGCAGTACTTC. Amino acid sequence: CASSLGGLGEQYF. The complete variable domain, with remaining parts taken from reference TRBV7-6 and TRBJ2-7, reads GAGVSQSPRYKVTKRGQDVALRCDPISGHVSLYWYRQALGQGPEFLTYFNYEAQQDKSGLPNDRFSAERPEGSISTLTIQRTEQRDSAMYRCASSLGGLGEQYFGPGTRLTVT.

The V gene is TRBV19, the J gene TRBJ2-5, with 7 bases fitting TRBD2. The CDR3 is 14 amino acids. The junction had 6 bases not matched to a gene; V was cut back by 3 bases and J by 5 bases. The germline V gene has CDR1 LNHDA and CDR2 SQIVND (reference sequence). The DNA of the CDR3 is TGTGCCAGTAGTATGTGGCGGGAGACGGAGACCCAGTACTTC. This codes for CASSMWRETETQYF.

This rearrangement joins TRBV21-1 to TRBJ2-7. TRBV21-1 constitutes a pseudogene. The CDR3 covers 14 residues. The CDR3 coding sequence is TGTGCCAGCATAAAGACCTTCCCCGGATACGAGCAGTACTTC. It specifies CASIKTFPGYEQYF.

This clone was seen only once. The rearrangement links TRBV30 to TRBJ2-1; D may be TRBD1 or TRBD2 (6 bases each). V was clipped by 5 bases and J by 14 bases, with 13 bases between them. The CDR3 consists of 10 residues. Germline CDR1 and CDR2: GTSNPN and SVGIG (reference sequence). In nucleotides, the CDR3 is TGTGCCTGGGAGGCGGGACATGAGTTCTTC. This encodes CAWEAGHEFF.

The V and J genes are TRBV6-6 and TRBJ2-3, with 13 positions matching TRBD2. CDR1 and CDR2 from the germline V gene are MNHNY and SVGAGI (reference sequence). This CDR3 has 15 residues. J was trimmed by 14 bases and V by 0 bases; bases with no gene match: 8. The CDR3 protein is CASSYSGLAGAEGYF. The CDR3 DNA reads as TGTGCCAGCAGTTACTCCGGACTAGCGGGGGCCGAGGGGTATTTT.

This chain uses TRBV7-9 with TRBJ1-1; 8 bases are a match to TRBD1. The germline CDR1 and CDR2 sequences are SEHNR and FQNEAQ (reference sequence). The CDR3 sequence is 14 residues long. V lost 5 bases to trimming and J lost 2 bases; unmatched junction nucleotides: 4. CDR3 region: CASSLTGDNTEAFF. In nucleotides, the CDR3 is TGTGCCAGCAGCCTGACAGGGGATAACACTGAAGCTTTCTTT.

The V gene is TRBV9, the J gene TRBJ2-1, with 9 positions matching TRBD1. Germline V gene lookup returns CDR1 SGDLS and CDR2 YYNGEE. There are 15 residues in the CDR3. Trimming at V came to 0 bases and at J to 5 bases, leaving 3 bases not matched to a gene. The CDR3 nucleotides are TGTGCCAGCAGCGTAGTTGGACAGGGGAACAATGAGCAGTTCTTC. Protein sequence: CASSVVGQGNNEQFF.

The chain uses TRBV7-2 and TRBJ2-7; 8 bases agree with TRBD2. This CDR3 spans 17 amino acids. Germline assignment: CDR1 SGHTA and CDR2 FQGNSA. After removal of 3 bases from V and 1 base from J, the junction contained 11 bases not matched to a gene. This CDR3 reads CASSFSNGLALSYEQYF. The CDR3 DNA reads as TGTGCCAGCAGCTTCTCTAATGGACTAGCCCTGTCCTACGAGCAGTACTTC.

The gene calls are TRBV13 and TRBJ2-5; weak D call: TRBD2 (5 bases). The CDR3 covers 15 residues. The V gene's germline CDR1 is PRHDT and CDR2 FYEKMQ (reference sequence). V dropped 7 bases and J dropped 1 base, with 16 bases sitting between them. CDR3 sequence: CASTVSNGLQETQYF. The CDR3 region has the DNA TGTGCCAGCACCGTATCCAACGGACTCCAAGAGACCCAGTACTTC.

The rearrangement links TRBV7-9 to TRBJ2-3, with 8 bases lining up with TRBD2. The CDR3 consists of 15 residues. V gave up 5 bases and J gave up 4 bases; unmatched junction bases: 8. Germline V lookup: CDR1 SEHNR, CDR2 FQNEAQ (reference sequence). The CDR3 protein is CASSPGTSGADTQYF. The DNA for the CDR3 is TGTGCCAGCAGCCCCGGGACTAGTGGTGCAGATACGCAGTATTTT.

The CDR3 DNA reads as TGTGCCAGCAGTTTAGAAGGGGAATCAAAGACTGAAGCTTTCTTT. Translated, it gives CASSLEGESKTEAFF. V gene TRBV27 combines with J gene TRBJ1-1; a weak D match, TRBD1 (5 bases). The V and J ends lost 2 bases and 5 bases respectively, with 15 bases between them. Per the germline V gene, CDR1 is MNHEY and CDR2 is SMNVEV (reference sequence). The CDR3 covers 15 residues.

Remarks on this clone: This sample also contains other DNA sequences that code for the same CDR3. The chain employs TRBV7-2 and TRBJ2-1, with TRBD2 identical over 9 bases. Germline V gene lookup returns CDR1 SGHTA and CDR2 FQGNSA. There are 13 residues in the CDR3. With 5 bases clipped from V and 7 bases from J, the junction kept 3 bases outside the gene matches. The CDR3 sequence is CASSLGLANEQFF. The CDR3 DNA follows: TGTGCCAGCAGCCTAGGACTAGCGAATGAGCAGTTCTTC.

The V gene is TRBV4-3, the J gene TRBJ1-3; the D is unclear. The CDR3 sequence is 16 residues long. V dropped 0 bases and J dropped 4 bases, with 13 bases sitting between them. Germline CDR1 is LGHNA and CDR2 is YSLEER. CDR3 nucleotides: TGCGCCAGCAGCCAAGATGGGGAAGGACTGGGAAACACCATATATTTT. This gives the protein CASSQDGEGLGNTIYF.

The chain combines TRBV7-9 with TRBJ2-7, with no clear D. The CDR3 is made up of 15 amino acids. The V end was cut by 5 bases, the J end by 5 bases, with 19 bases between. CDR1 and CDR2 (germline): SEHNR, FQNEAQ (reference sequence). The chain's CDR3 is CASSPVAAPADEQYF. The CDR3 coding sequence is TGTGCCAGCAGCCCCGTTGCAGCCCCCGCGGACGAGCAGTACTTC.

The chain has TRBV14 and TRBJ1-1; D is ambiguous. Looked up from germline, CDR1 is SGHDN and CDR2 is FVKESK. V was trimmed by 8 bases and J by 4 bases, leaving 11 bases between them. The CDR3 runs to 12 residues. The chain's CDR3 is CASAVGGTEAFF. CDR3 sequence (DNA): TGTGCCAGCGCGGTGGGCGGCACTGAAGCTTTCTTT.

The genes are TRBV19 and TRBJ2-7, with TRBD1 matching 9 bases. J lost 5 bases, V lost 4 bases, and 3 bases had no gene match. Germline CDR1 is LNHDA and CDR2 is SQIVND (reference sequence). This CDR3 contains 13 residues. The CDR3 sequence is CASSRGQGDEQYF. The DNA of the CDR3 is TGTGCCAGTAGTAGGGGACAGGGCGACGAGCAGTACTTC. Full variable domain (rest looked up from reference TRBV19 and TRBJ2-7): DGGITQSPKYLFRKEGQNVTLSCEQNLNHDAMYWYRQDPGQGLRLIYYSQIVNDFQKGDIAEGYSVSREKKESFPLTVTSAQKNPTAFYLCASSRGQGDEQYFGPGTRLTVT.

The chain recombines TRBV10-2 with TRBJ1-2, with D possibly being TRBD1 (6 bases). Trimming pared 3 bases from V and 4 bases from J, leaving 12 bases between. There are 14 residues in the CDR3. Germline V gene sequence: CDR1 WSHSY, CDR2 SAAADI. The CDR3 sequence is CASSEQGNGYGYTF. The CDR3 DNA is TGCGCCAGCAGTGAACAGGGAAACGGCTATGGCTACACCTTC.

The chain uses TRBV30 and TRBJ2-3, with a tentative D call TRBD1 (6 bases). Trimming took off 0 bases at V and 11 bases at J, with 12 bases between the two ends. Germline CDR1 and CDR2: GTSNPN and SVGIG (reference sequence). CDR3 length: 12 residues. The CDR3 coding sequence is TGTGCCTGGAGTGTATTCGTACAGGGGCAGTATTTT. Amino acid sequence: CAWSVFVQGQYF.